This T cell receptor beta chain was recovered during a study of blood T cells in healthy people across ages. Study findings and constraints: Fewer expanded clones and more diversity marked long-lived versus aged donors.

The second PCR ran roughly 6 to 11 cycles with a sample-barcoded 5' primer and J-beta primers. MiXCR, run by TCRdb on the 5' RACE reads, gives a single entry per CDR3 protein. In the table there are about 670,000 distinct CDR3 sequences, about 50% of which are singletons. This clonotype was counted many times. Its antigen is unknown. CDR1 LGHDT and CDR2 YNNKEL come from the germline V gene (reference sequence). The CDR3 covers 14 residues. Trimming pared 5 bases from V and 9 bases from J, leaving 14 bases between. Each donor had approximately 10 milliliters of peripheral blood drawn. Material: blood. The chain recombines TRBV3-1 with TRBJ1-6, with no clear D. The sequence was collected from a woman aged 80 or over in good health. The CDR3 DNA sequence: TGTGCCAGCAGCGCGACTGAGGGTAGTTCACCCCTCCACTTT. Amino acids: CASSATEGSSPLHF.